The 18 T cell receptor beta chains listed next were all sequenced from one sample in a study of T cells in Graves' hyperthyroidism and ophthalmopathy. TCR beta CDR3 regions were amplified from RNA transcripts. In the first-round RT-PCR of the TCR CDR3, the HTBI primer set was used. One entry per CDR3 protein results from TCRdb running MiXCR on the multiplex PCR reads. The data show hundreds of thousands of distinct CDR3 sequences, around 16% seen once. Sequenced material: blood. These receptors all stem from a woman aged 30 to 39 with Graves' hyperthyroidism.

At least ten counts were recorded for this clonotype. This rearrangement joins TRBV5-1 to TRBJ2-7; D may be TRBD1 (6 bases). From germline, CDR1 is SGHRS and CDR2 YFSETQ. The CDR3 is 15 residues long. Trimming shortened V by 0 bases and J by 5 bases, and 15 bases separated the two germline ends. The CDR3 bases are TGCGCCAGCAGCTTGGAGACAGGCCCCCAGAACGAGCAGTACTTC. Translated, it gives CASSLETGPQNEQYF.

There are a few counts of this clonotype. This rearrangement joins TRBV13 to TRBJ2-3, with TRBD2 matching over 7 bases. V lost 5 bases, J lost 2 bases, and 10 bases stayed unmatched. The CDR3 has 16 residues. Per germline, CDR1 PRHDT and CDR2 FYEKMQ (reference sequence). CDR3 in DNA: TGTGCCAGCAGCCGACGACTAGCCCGGGACACAGATACGCAGTATTTT. Translating it yields CASSRRLARDTDTQYF.

This clonotype was seen at least ten times. The chain couples TRBV28 to TRBJ2-7, with D tentatively TRBD1 (5 bases). The CDR3 spans 13 residues. Germline V gives CDR1 MDHEN, CDR2 SYDVKM. Trimming left V 3 bases short and J 6 bases short, with 12 bases between. The CDR3 DNA sequence: TGTGCCAGCAGTTTCTCGCGACAGTCCGAGCAGTACTTC. It codes for CASSFSRQSEQYF.

This clonotype was seen many times. J is TRBJ1-5 and V is TRBV24-1; no clear D. From germline, CDR1 is KGHDR and CDR2 SFDVKD. This CDR3 contains 12 residues. Trimming cost V 2 bases and J 8 bases, with 6 bases left between them. This chain's CDR3 is CATSDYSEPQHF. CDR3 DNA: TGTGCCACCAGTGATTATTCGGAGCCCCAGCATTTT.

This clonotype was detected a few times. The V gene is TRBV5-1, the J gene TRBJ2-7; D is possibly TRBD1 (6 bases). The CDR3 is made up of 15 amino acids. Trimming cost V 0 bases and J 4 bases, with 14 bases left between them. Germline lookup yields CDR1 SGHRS and CDR2 YFSETQ. The CDR3 loop reads CASSLDHRASYEQYF. As DNA, the CDR3 is TGCGCCAGCAGCTTGGACCACAGGGCATCTTACGAGCAGTACTTC.

This clonotype was detected many times. The V call is TRBV28, the J call TRBJ1-2; perhaps TRBD1 as D (5 bases). CDR1 and CDR2 (germline): MDHEN, SYDVKM. The V end lost 2 bases, the J end lost 8 bases, and 15 bases lay between the germline ends. The CDR3 sequence is 14 residues long. DNA of the CDR3: TGTGCCAGCAGTTTAGGGGGTCGGGTCTGGGGCTACACCTTC. Translating it yields CASSLGGRVWGYTF.

This clonotype was counted ten times or more. This chain joins TRBV12-3 or TRBV12-4 and TRBJ1-2; tentative D call: TRBD1 (5 bases). This CDR3 contains 13 residues. V was clipped by 6 bases and J by 3 bases, with 11 bases between them. CDR3 in amino acids: CASSLGRHYGYTF. CDR3 nucleotide sequence: TGTGCCAGCAGCCTGGGACGGCACTATGGCTACACCTTC.

This clonotype was seen a handful of times. V usage is TRBV5-1 and J usage is TRBJ2-3; TRBD1 or TRBD2 may be the D gene (5 bases each). The CDR3 extends over 16 amino acids. Germline V CDR1 and CDR2: SGHRS, YFSETQ. V was shortened by 0 bases and J by 5 bases, with 16 bases between the two germline ends. CDR3 nucleotide sequence: TGCGCCAGCAGCTTGGCCGGGCAGGGAGAAGTAGATACGCAGTATTTT. Translation gives CASSLAGQGEVDTQYF. The variable domain in full, completed from reference TRBV5-1 and TRBJ2-3, reads KAGVTQTPRYLIKTRGQQVTLSCSPISGHRSVSWYQQTPGQGLQFLFEYFSETQRNKGNFPGRFSGRQFSNSRSEMNVSTLELGDSALYLCASSLAGQGEVDTQYFGPGTRLTVL.

The table lists this clonotype with a few counts. The chain carries TRBV3-1 and TRBJ2-1, with 12 bases identical to TRBD2. The CDR3 contains 15 residues. V gave up 5 bases and J gave up 9 bases; unmatched junction bases: 8. Germline-derived CDR1 and CDR2 are LGHDT and YNNKEL (reference sequence). DNA for the CDR3: TGTGCCAGCAGCAAATCTAGCGGGAGGGCCGGTGAGCAGTTCTTC. Translating gives CASSKSSGRAGEQFF.

At least ten counts were recorded for this clonotype. The V gene is TRBV12-3 or TRBV12-4, the J gene TRBJ2-7; the D gene could be TRBD1 or TRBD2 (5 bases each). CDR3 length equals 15 residues. V was trimmed by 3 bases and J by 5 bases, leaving 17 bases between them. Here the CDR3 reads CASSFGGLPLDEQYF. The DNA for the CDR3 is TGTGCCAGCAGTTTTGGGGGTCTTCCTCTGGACGAGCAGTACTTC.

Regarding this clonotype: The conserved closing phenylalanine or tryptophan is absent in this CDR3, likely reflecting a read error. The chain recombines TRBV7-2 with TRBJ1-3; D gene ambiguous. Trimming left V 1 base short and J 2 bases short, with 12 bases between. Germline lookup yields CDR1 SGHTA and CDR2 FQGNSA. The CDR3 has 16 residues. The CDR3, as DNA: TGTGCCAGCAGCTTAGTCCCAGAGACCCCTGGAAACACCATATATCTT. This translates into CASSLVPETPGNTIYL.

This clonotype was recorded at least ten times. The chain has TRBV6-2 or TRBV6-3 and TRBJ2-3; D ambiguous. Looked up from germline, CDR1 is MNHEY and CDR2 is SVGEGT. The CDR3 loop spans 15 amino acids. Between the trimmed V and J ends, which lost 0 bases and 2 bases, there was a span of 9 bases. DNA of the CDR3: TGTGCCAGCAGTTACTCGTTGACCTCCACAGATACGCAGTATTTT. Protein: CASSYSLTSTDTQYF.

This clonotype showed up just a few times. V and J are TRBV9 and TRBJ1-5, with 10 bases identical to TRBD1. CDR1 is SGDLS, CDR2 YYNGEE, per germline. The ends lost 5 bases at V and 5 bases at J; junction bases unmatched: 7. The CDR3 runs to 15 residues. CDR3 sequence: CASSPGQGGYQPQHF. The CDR3 DNA reads TGTGCCAGCAGTCCCGGACAGGGGGGCTATCAGCCCCAGCATTTT.

Concerning this clonotype itself: A much larger clone lies one base from this, so it may be a read error. This likely comes from a read error, as the CDR3 has no conserved phenylalanine or tryptophan at its end. The genes are TRBV5-1 and TRBJ2-1, with 8 bases that match TRBD2. CDR3 length: 14 residues. CDR1 is SGHRS, CDR2 YFSETQ, per germline. J was trimmed by 5 bases and V by 0 bases; bases with no gene match: 1. In DNA, the CDR3 is TGCGCCAGCAGCTTGGTTAGCGGGAACAATGAGCAGTTCTCC. Its translation: CASSLVSGNNEQFS.

This clonotype was observed a handful of times. The chain combines TRBV7-9 with TRBJ1-2, with 10 bases lining up with TRBD1. This CDR3 is 16 amino acids long. Germline V gene lookup returns CDR1 SEHNR and CDR2 FQNEAQ (reference sequence). The junction had 6 bases not matched to a gene; V was cut back by 5 bases and J by 0 bases. CDR3 sequence reads: CASSQDRGPTNYGYTF. The CDR3 DNA is TGTGCCAGCAGCCAAGACAGGGGGCCCACTAACTATGGCTACACCTTC.

The table lists this clonotype with many counts. The chain employs TRBV10-3 and TRBJ2-7, with D unresolved. Trimming took 2 bases from V and 3 from J, leaving 5 bases between them. The CDR3 loop spans 12 amino acids. Per germline, CDR1 ENHRY and CDR2 SYGVKD. CDR3 in amino acids: CAISETVYEQYF. The CDR3 DNA is TGTGCCATCAGTGAGACGGTCTACGAGCAGTACTTC.

The table lists this clonotype with many counts. V and J are TRBV7-2 and TRBJ2-3; D ambiguous. The CDR3 loop spans 13 amino acids. Trimming removed 1 base from V and 8 bases from J, with 10 bases in between. The germline gives CDR1 SGHTA, CDR2 FQGNSA. As DNA, the CDR3 is TGTGCCAGCAGCTTAGTCGAGACGGCTACGCAGTATTTT. Amino acid sequence: CASSLVETATQYF.

This clonotype has ten or more counts. This rearrangement joins TRBV20-1 to TRBJ2-7; weak D call: TRBD2 (6 bases). Germline V gene sequence: CDR1 DFQATT, CDR2 SNEGSKA (reference sequence). The CDR3 loop spans 14 amino acids. Trimming pared 3 bases from V and 2 bases from J, leaving 14 bases between. As DNA, the CDR3 is TGCAGTGCTAGGGACCCCGGGAGACCCTACGAGCAGTACTTC. Translating it yields CSARDPGRPYEQYF.